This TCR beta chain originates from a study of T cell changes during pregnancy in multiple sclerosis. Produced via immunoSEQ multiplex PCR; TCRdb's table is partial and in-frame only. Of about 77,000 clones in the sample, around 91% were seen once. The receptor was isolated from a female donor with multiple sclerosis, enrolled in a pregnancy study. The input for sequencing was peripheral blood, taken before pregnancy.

The CDR3 bases are TGTGCCAGCAGCTTAGCCTGGCGGTACACTGAAGCTTTCTTT. Translating gives CASSLAWRYTEAFF. V and J are TRBV7-2 and TRBJ1-1; D not certain. The CDR3 covers 14 residues. The germline V gene encodes CDR1 SGHTA and CDR2 FQGNSA. V was shortened by 0 bases and J by 3 bases, with 8 bases between the two germline ends.